Listed below are T cell receptor beta chains from one sample, sequenced in a study of glioma-infiltrating T cells. TCRdb reprocessed the multiplex PCR reads via MiXCR and lists one record per CDR3 protein. The data hold tens of thousands of distinct CDR3 sequences, with 20% to 25% observed a single time. The sample consisted of glioma tissue, nonneoplastic brain tissue, or PBMCs (not recorded which). These receptors were collected from a human donor with low-grade glioma or glioblastoma, undergoing nonglioma brain surgery, or in good health (not recorded which). Both conserved end residues are trimmed from each CDR3. A clone size is listed for some rows: how often the clone was seen (once, few, many), or a class if it is expanded.

TRBJ1-6 once TRBV6-9 ASSYYRQRATLH
TRBJ1-1 many TRBV6-1 ASSETGRLNTEAF
TRBJ1-4 many TRBV20-1 SARDSKTNEKLF
TRBJ2-7 many TRBV10-2 ASNPRWRGRAGVPKGYEQY
TRBJ2-2 many TRBV6-2/TRBV6-3 ASNMAIATGELF
TRBJ2-3 many TRBV18 ASSPGIGSTDTQY
TRBJ2-1 NA TRBV7-2 ASSFYICSATPGPYNEQF
TRBJ1-1 many TRBV7-9 ASSLTGLNTEAF
TRBJ1-2 many TRBV20-1 SSTDLTYNYGYT
TRBJ2-5 NA TRBV3-1 ASTRDPFYQETQY
TRBJ1-2 NA TRBV5-4 ASSPLWGSVYGYT
TRBJ2-3 many TRBV2 ASTGDSVGNTDTQY
TRBJ1-5 many TRBV2 ASRAYRVQPQH
TRBJ1-1 many TRBV3-1 ASSQGSRTNTEAF
TRBJ2-3 few TRBV2 ASSRIYDGDTQY
TRBJ2-5 NA TRBV29-1 SVGPRQETQY
TRBJ2-1 few TRBV14 ASSQYRLAGNNEQF
TRBJ2-3 many TRBV6-5 ASSYSQGAGDTQY
TRBJ1-4 NA TRBV19 ASSTQGRPNEKLF
TRBJ2-7 many TRBV20-1 SAARVRGAYEQY
TRBJ2-3 NA TRBV2 ASSTPGGLPTDTQY
TRBJ1-1 many TRBV10-3 AIRRAGTNTEAF
TRBJ1-4 many TRBV7-9 ASSQSRPTNEKLF
TRBJ2-3 NA TRBV4-1 ASSQVVAAAGGGTQY
TRBJ2-1 few TRBV19 ASKEGSGEQF
TRBJ2-1 NA TRBV6-1 ASRGTGVLNEQF
TRBJ2-5 NA TRBV29-1 SVGRAQETQY
TRBJ2-5 NA TRBV5-1 ASSQRETQRETQC
TRBJ2-1 many TRBV6-2/TRBV6-3 ASSHGLEQF
TRBJ2-7 many TRBV28 ASSLPVRRDEQY
TRBJ2-7 NA TRBV2 ASSDGRGRGAAYEQY
TRBJ2-2 NA TRBV19 ASSLGGLAKGGELF
TRBJ2-3 many TRBV6-1 ASSEFGDTQY
TRBJ2-3 many TRBV4-1 ASSQVGRGMSTDTQY
TRBJ1-5 NA TRBV4-1 ASSLQRANQPQH
TRBJ2-3 many TRBV20-1 SARLEGRDTQY
TRBJ2-1 many TRBV20-1 STGTDSYNEQF
TRBJ2-5 NA TRBV20-1 SASLQGAAFQETRY
TRBJ2-5 many TRBV20-1 SASRSGGATQY
TRBJ2-1 NA TRBV12-3/TRBV12-4 ASTVSGPYNEQF